This T cell receptor beta chain was captured in a study of human T cells and chemical hapten exposure. On the study more broadly: The study sensitized with 2% DPC on a 2 cm by 2 cm patch of upper inner arm skin. Patch tests applied 0.01% DPC to the upper back, read at 6 days.

Germline assignment: CDR1 SGHRS and CDR2 YFSETQ. V dropped 2 bases and J dropped 7 bases, with 13 bases sitting between them. This CDR3 is built from 15 residues. Described time point: patch test 1, 2 weeks after DPC sensitization. Sample treatment: therapeutic diphenylcyclopropenone sensitization with weekly scalp DPC. Overall study findings and caveats: Because they had alopecia, donors may respond immunologically unlike healthy people.

This clonotype was seen many times. The antigen remains unidentified. The library put unique molecular identifiers onto individual cDNA molecules. TCRdb analysed the RACE reads with MiXCR anew, one entry per CDR3 protein. Among about 380,000 distinct CDR3 sequences listed, 4% to 5.5% were seen once. The input for sequencing was whole blood, taken in connection with sensitization to the hapten diphenylcyclopropenone (DPC). The clonotype comes from a woman aged 45 to 65 with alopecia areata. Some clones in this sample may be carry-over from other donors' samples. The chain links TRBV5-1 to TRBJ1-6, with no clear D. CDR3 amino acids: CASSFSGVGNSPLHF. As DNA, the CDR3 is TGCGCCAGCAGCTTCTCCGGGGTAGGCAATTCACCCCTCCACTTT.